The clone carrying this T cell receptor beta chain was detected once. The target antigen is unknown. The data are from a study of vaccination and CD4 T cells after COVID-19. Across the whole study: The post-vaccine samples came a median approximately 72 days after dose two (range 14 to 241).

The assay that was used to sequence DNA from cultured CD4+ T cells was the Oncomine TCR Beta short-read assay. Investigators obtained genomic DNA by extraction from cultured CD4+ T cells. TCRdb reanalysed the PCR reads using MiXCR and keeps one entry per CDR3 protein. The table includes around 10,000 distinct CDR3 sequences, approximately 30% detected once. The treatment here: roughly ten-day PBMC culture with coronavirus spike peptide pools or control peptides (ViraFEST assay). CD4+ T-cell collection from the unexposed donor predated the COVID-19 pandemic (2011-2018). Wells contained around 2 million PBMCs each, and these were cultured with about 9.9 IU/ml IL-2 and roughly 9.5 ug/ml peptide pools. Trimming removed 4 bases at V and 0 bases at J, with 7 bases between. CDR1 DFQATT and CDR2 SNEGSKA come from the germline V gene (reference sequence). The CDR3 length is 13 residues.

V usage is TRBV20-1 and J usage is TRBJ2-1, with D hard to call. This TCR was recovered from a human donor in good health. The sample was CD4+ T cells from blood, cultured in vitro. CDR3 protein: CSAIITSYNEQFF. For the CDR3, the DNA is TGCAGTGCTATTATAACCTCCTACAATGAGCAGTTCTTC.